The present TCR beta chain was sequenced within a study of CXCR3-negative and CXCR3-positive naive CD8 T cells. Whole-study findings and limits: Naive CXCR3-positive and CXCR3-negative cells shared TRBV-TRBJ usage; memory cells diverged. Relative to CXCR3-negative naive cells, CXCR3-positive naive cells had more hydrophobic TRB CDR3s. For memory CD8+ cells diversity was much lower, but both naive subsets had comparably high diversity.

The study made its TRB cDNA libraries by 5' RACE, adding UMI labels. TCRdb re-called the 5' RACE reads and shows each CDR3 protein once, DNA omitted. Its clone listing holds roughly 110,000 distinct CDR3 sequences. Germline values: CDR1 SQVTM, CDR2 ANQGSEA. This CDR3 spans 11 amino acids. Concerning this clonotype itself: Its specificity is unknown.

The receptor was derived from a human donor in good health. Some clones in this sample may be carry-over from other donors' samples. The chain is built from TRBV29-1 and TRBJ2-1. The sequenced material came from naive CXCR3+ CD8+ T cells from blood. Subset: CD45RO-CCR7+CD27+CD95- naive CD8+ T cells expressing CXCR3 (TNR3+). This chain's CDR3 is CSVEGANEQFF.